These T cell receptor beta chains were read from a single sample in a study of blood T cell repertoires in COVID-19. Data came from immunoSEQ multiplex PCR; TCRdb stores just in-frame clones and leaves some out. The sample consists of 200,000 to 250,000 clones, about 83% of them appearing once. Sequenced input: PBMCs or T cells enriched from blood (not recorded which). These receptors came from a woman in her thirties or forties who had been exposed to COVID-19. Each CDR3 is given with its conserved first and last residue. The order of the fields is D gene, V gene, J gene, clone size, CDR3 DNA, CDR3 protein. A D gene is named only where the DNA matches it firmly. The size entry is marked missing in some rows and otherwise reads once, few, many or a size class.

TRBD1	TRBV13	TRBJ2-1	-	TGTGCCAGCAGCCAAGAGGACAGGGTTGTCTACAATGAGCAGTTCTTC	CASSQEDRVVYNEQFF
TRBD2	TRBV29-1	TRBJ2-5	-	TGCAGCGTTAGTAGCGGGGGGGAAGAGACCCAGTACTTC	CSVSSGGEETQYF
-	TRBV28	TRBJ1-5	once	TGTGCCAGCAGTGCAATCGACAGGCATCAGCCCCAGCATTTT	CASSAIDRHQPQHF
TRBD2	TRBV13	TRBJ2-5	-	TGTGCCAGCAGCTCCCTAGCGGGGGGAGGGGAGACCCAGTACTTC	CASSSLAGGGETQYF
-	TRBV19	TRBJ1-2	-	TGTGCCAGTTCTTATCTTACAGGGTCGGACTATGGCTACACCTTC	CASSYLTGSDYGYTF
-	TRBV12-3/TRBV12-4	TRBJ2-3	-	TGTGCCAGCAGTTCTGCAGAGGGAGATACGCAGTATTTT	CASSSAEGDTQYF
-	TRBV6-6	TRBJ1-2	-	TGTGCCAGCAGTTTTTCACCACTCTATGGCTACACCTTC	CASSFSPLYGYTF
TRBD1	TRBV7-9	TRBJ2-2	-	TGTGCCACTATACCCGGGACAGTGAACACCGGGGAGCTGTTTTTT	CATIPGTVNTGELFF
-	TRBV4-3	TRBJ2-7	-	TGCGCCAGCAGCCAAGAACTGTACAGAAGATACGAGCAGTACTTC	CASSQELYRRYEQYF
-	TRBV5-1	TRBJ2-3	-	TGCGCCAGCAGCTCCCCCTCGAGCGATACGCAGTATTTT	CASSSPSSDTQYF
TRBD2	TRBV11-2	TRBJ2-1	many	TGTGCCAGCAGCTTATCTCTAGCGGGGGGGGCCAATGAGCAGTTCTTC	CASSLSLAGGANEQFF
-	TRBV3-1/TRBV3-2	TRBJ2-7	-	TGTGCCAGCAGTGACAGAGTCTACGAGCAGTACTTC	CASSDRVYEQYF
TRBD1	TRBV2	TRBJ2-7	-	TGTGCCAGCGGAGGACAGGGCTCCTACGAGCAGTACTTC	CASGGQGSYEQYF
TRBD1	TRBV7-9	TRBJ1-6	-	TGTGCCAGCAGCTTCCCCAGGACAGGGAGGAATTCACCCCTCCACTTT	CASSFPRTGRNSPLHF
-	TRBV5-4	TRBJ1-6	-	TGTGCCAGCAGCCCCAATCTTGGACAGAATTCACCCCTCCACTTT	CASSPNLGQNSPLHF
-	TRBV7-2	TRBJ1-5	-	TGTGCCAGCAGTCCTTCGGGGGGAAGCAATCAGCCCCAGCATTTT	CASSPSGGSNQPQHF
-	TRBV3-1/TRBV3-2	TRBJ1-1	-	TGTGCCAGCAGCCACCCAGGGGCGGGCACTGAAGCTTTCTTT	CASSHPGAGTEAFF
TRBD1	TRBV5-1	TRBJ1-1	-	TGCGCCAGCAGCCTTACCGGGACAGCTCCGAACACTGAAGCTTTCTTT	CASSLTGTAPNTEAFF
-	TRBV27	TRBJ1-2	-	TGTGCCAGCAGGGCCTCACAGGGAGCGACAACTAACTATGGCTACACCTTC	CASRASQGATTNYGYTF
-	TRBV7-6	TRBJ2-1	few	TGTGCCAGCAGCTTAATGGACGGAGGCTACAATGAGCAGTTCTTC	CASSLMDGGYNEQFF
TRBD2	TRBV28	TRBJ2-7	-	TGTGCCAGCAGTTTAGGCCCAGGGAGGGCGAACTCCTACGAGCAGTACTTC	CASSLGPGRANSYEQYF
-	TRBV29-1	TRBJ1-1	-	TGCAGCGTTGTACGTGAGGGGGCTGAAGCTTTCTTT	CSVVREGAEAFF
-	TRBV7-3	TRBJ1-6	-	TGTGCCAGCAGCTGGGGGGGCGGAGATAATTCACCCCTCCACTTT	CASSWGGGDNSPLHF
TRBD2	TRBV6-5	TRBJ2-1	-	TGTGCCAGCAGTAGGACTAGCGACCCCAATGAGCAGTTCTTC	CASSRTSDPNEQFF
-	TRBV19	TRBJ2-1	-	TGTGCCAGTATTGGGGCAGCTTACAATGAGCAGTTCTTC	CASIGAAYNEQFF
TRBD1	TRBV9	TRBJ2-2	-	TGTGCCAGCAGCGTAGCTATCGGGACAGCGTTAGAAGGGGAGCTGTTTTTT	CASSVAIGTALEGELFF
-	TRBV7-9	TRBJ1-2	-	TGTGCCAGCAGCCCAGGTGCCGCTAACTATGGCTACACCTTC	CASSPGAANYGYTF
-	TRBV19	TRBJ2-7	-	TGTGCCAGTAGCTGGGGAGACGGACCCTACGAGCAGTACTTC	CASSWGDGPYEQYF
TRBD1	TRBV5-1	TRBJ2-7	-	TGCGCCAGCAGCTTGGACAGGGGCTACGAGCAGTACTTC	CASSLDRGYEQYF
TRBD1	TRBV28	TRBJ1-6	once	TGTGCCAGCAGTCCACGGGACAGGGTAAATTCACCCCTCCACTTT	CASSPRDRVNSPLHF
TRBD1	TRBV6-5	TRBJ2-2	-	TGTGCCAGCAGCCAGGGGGCGGGACGTGTCGGGGAGCTGTTTTTT	CASSQGAGRVGELFF
TRBD2	TRBV19	TRBJ2-5	few	TGTGCCAGTAGTATGTTCGGACTAGTTCTCCAAGAGACCCAGTACTTC	CASSMFGLVLQETQYF
TRBD2	TRBV29-1	TRBJ2-1	-	TGCAGCGCTGTCGGGACTAGTACAAATGAGCAGTTCTTC	CSAVGTSTNEQFF
TRBD1	TRBV5-6	TRBJ1-4	-	TGTGCCAGCAGCTCGATGACAGGGGGCCAGGAAAAACTGTTTTTT	CASSSMTGGQEKLFF
TRBD1	TRBV6-5	TRBJ1-1	-	TGTGCCAGCAGTCCAGAGACAGGGCTGAACACTGAAGCTTTCTTT	CASSPETGLNTEAFF
-	TRBV28	TRBJ1-5	-	TGTGCCAGCAGTCCTGGACAGAACAATCAGCCCCAGCATTTT	CASSPGQNNQPQHF
TRBD2	TRBV19	TRBJ2-1	-	TGTGCCAGTAGCGGGACTAGCGGGGGGCCCAGCTACAATGAGCAGTTCTTC	CASSGTSGGPSYNEQFF
-	TRBV5-1	TRBJ1-1	once	TGCGCCAGCAGCTTCCGCAGGTTGAGGAACACTGAAGCTTTCTTT	CASSFRRLRNTEAFF
TRBD1	TRBV27	TRBJ1-1	-	TGTGCCAGCAGTTTATCGCCAGGGGGACCTACTGAAGCTTTCTTT	CASSLSPGGPTEAFF
-	TRBV18	TRBJ1-5	-	TGTGCCAGCTCACAGGAGACGGGTACCAATCAGCCCCAGCATTTT	CASSQETGTNQPQHF
-	TRBV2	TRBJ2-5	-	TGTGCCAGCAGTGAACCTCCGGGATATACAGGGACGCAAGAGACCCAGTACTTC	CASSEPPGYTGTQETQYF
-	TRBV10-3	TRBJ2-3	-	TGTGCCATCAGTTCGGTGGTCGCCCTGGCAGATACGCAGTATTTT	CAISSVVALADTQYF
TRBD1	TRBV5-1	TRBJ2-4	-	TGCGCCAGCAGCTTGGGGACAGGGGGACAACAAAACATTCAGTACTTC	CASSLGTGGQQNIQYF
-	TRBV2	TRBJ1-2	once	TGTGCCAGCAGCGACTCGGGATTTTTGAGCTATGGCTACACCTTC	CASSDSGFLSYGYTF
TRBD1	TRBV5-1	TRBJ2-2	-	TGCGCCAGCAGCTCGATATCGGGACAGCTTAACACCGGGGAGCTGTTTTTT	CASSSISGQLNTGELFF
-	TRBV6-2/TRBV6-3	TRBJ1-2	-	TGTGCCAGCAGTCCCCCGGGGGATCGTGGCTACACCTTC	CASSPPGDRGYTF
-	TRBV18	TRBJ2-1	-	TGTGCCAGCTCACCAATCGGTCCAATTGAGCAGTTCTTC	CASSPIGPIEQFF
TRBD1	TRBV5-5	TRBJ2-7	-	TGTGCCAGCAGCTTGGGAGCAGGGGGCTACTACGAGCAGTACTTC	CASSLGAGGYYEQYF
-	TRBV3-1/TRBV3-2	TRBJ1-1	-	TGTGCCAGCAGCCAGACCCGTGAGGGTGAAGCTTTCTTT	CASSQTREGEAFF
-	TRBV28	TRBJ1-5	-	TGTGCCAGCAGGGAGGGCGGTAGCAATCAGCCCCAGCATTTT	CASREGGSNQPQHF
TRBD1	TRBV7-2	TRBJ1-4	once	TGTGCCAGCAGTCCGACAGGGGCAATGGGGAAACTGTTTTTT	CASSPTGAMGKLFF
TRBD1	TRBV11-2	TRBJ1-2	-	TGTGCCAGCAGCTTTGGCGTGACAGGGAATGGCTACACCTTC	CASSFGVTGNGYTF
TRBD2	TRBV5-1	TRBJ2-1	once	TGCGCCAGCAGATTAGGACTAGCGGGGAGGAATGAGCAGTTCTTC	CASRLGLAGRNEQFF